What follows is one T cell receptor (beta chain) and its context. Its matching antigen is unknown. The germline V and J ends were trimmed by 6 bases and 5 bases, with 14 bases remaining between them. The length of the CDR3 is 13 residues. The germline V gene encodes CDR1 LNHDA and CDR2 SQIVND (reference sequence). The data stem from a study of Ad26.COV2.S vaccination and SARS-CoV-2 variants. Study conclusions and caveats: Possible underestimation of total T cell responses by the TCR breadth and depth analyses was noted. After vaccination, substantial breadth of spike-specific CD8+ and CD4+ responses was reported. Ad26.COV2.S recipients had broader spike-specific TCRs (P = 0.0014).

Repertoires were generated with immunoSEQ multiplex PCR, while TCRdb's copy carries only in-frame clones and drops some. The table lists fewer than 150,000 clones, 75% to 90% of them singletons. This clonotype originated in a human donor who had recovered from COVID-19. The genes are TRBV19 and TRBJ2-7; the D call may be TRBD1 or TRBD2 (5 bases each). Sequenced here: peripheral blood, sampled after recovery from COVID-19. CDR3 sequence reads: CASSENWGNEQYF. For the CDR3, the DNA is TGTGCCAGTAGCGAGAACTGGGGGAACGAGCAGTACTTC. Full variable domain (missing parts from reference TRBV19 and TRBJ2-7): DGGITQSPKYLFRKEGQNVTLSCEQNLNHDAMYWYRQDPGQGLRLIYYSQIVNDFQKGDIAEGYSVSREKKESFPLTVTSAQKNPTAFYLCASSENWGNEQYFGPGTRLTVT.